This TCR beta chain is drawn from a study of monozygotic twins with inflammatory bowel disease (dated by TCRdb to between 2019 and 2020). The study in broad terms: The full study comprised around 28 monozygotic twin pairs: nine German pairs (four IBD-concordant, five IBD-discordant) and 19 IBD-discordant Danish pairs. Within discordant pairs, disease-associated traits were sought mainly by comparing IBD patients with their genetically identical healthy co-twins. Each individual had, on average, about 151 000 unique TCRalpha sequences and 181 000 unique TCRbeta sequences available for analysis. Overall study outcomes, separate from this receptor: Compared with healthy twins, IBD patients shared fewer clonotypes with other individuals, and the difference was most pronounced in patients with signs of disease activity. IBD patients had lower TCRbeta repertoire diversity, measured by the inverse Simpson index, than their healthy co-twins. No single strong signal or clonotype linked to IBD turned up in the results, so the idea that one exists was not supported. Different T cell subtypes could not be distinguished in the analysis. Concordant and discordant twins showed no difference in repertoire similarity, possibly because of limited statistical power. Differing immunosuppressive treatments among patients may have added background noise and inter-individual variability to the repertoires.

In the case of this clonotype: What antigen it recognizes has not been identified.

A roughly 2.4 ml peripheral blood sample was drawn into PAXgene tubes per donor and stored at -80°C. Without T cell sorting, total RNA was isolated from whole blood using the PAXgene blood miRNA kit on an automated QIAcube. Peripheral blood from monozygotic twin pairs, either concordant or discordant for inflammatory bowel disease, underwent deep TCRalpha and TCRbeta repertoire profiling that used unique molecular barcoding. For every twin pair, smoking habits were documented, and each individual was categorised as a current, former or never smoker. The germline V gene (reference sequence) specifies LGHDT as CDR1 and YNNKEL as CDR2. Taken from cysteine to phenylalanine, the CDR3 has 18 residues. Only the protein is on record. Libraries were built with 5' RACE. Each TCR library was prepared from about 4,000 ng of total RNA. cDNA was synthesized with SMARTScribe reverse transcriptase in eight separate reactions per sample. During cDNA synthesis, template switching was used to introduce unique molecular identifiers that contained a 6-nucleotide sample barcode. Amplification of TCRalpha and TCRbeta cDNA involved two nested PCRs of around 16 and 10 cycles, and each PCR was followed by bead purification. Before amplification, the cDNA was treated with uracil DNA-glycosylase and purified using the QIAquick PCR purification kit. The second PCR was the step at which Illumina TruSeq-compatible adapters and sample-specific barcodes were added. TapeStation and Qubit were used to check library quality and concentration, and approximately 5.5 ng of each library went into the pool. Sequencing of pooled libraries was carried out on an Illumina HiSeq2500 single-index Rapid Run using 2 x 100 bp reads and custom sequencing primers. On the authors' methods: UMI-based consensus assembly with MiGEC version 1.2.6 was used to correct PCR and sequencing errors. MiXCR version 2.1.1 was used to carry out V(D)J alignment, clonotype assembly and CDR3 extraction. Gene usage, clonotype sharing and MAIT/NKT TCR abundance were normalised by analysing the top 1000, 10 000 and 20 000 clonotypes per sample. Diversity was computed as the inverse Simpson index with the vegan R package after downsampling to 27 000 UMIs. Statistical testing used paired Mann-Whitney U tests on the discordant twin pairs and applied Benjamini-Hochberg correction for multiple testing. Following reprocessing of the reads by TCRdb, the data hold one row per CDR3 protein sequence and no DNA is available. TCRdb's processing, not the study's, gives the V and J calls here. Per the sample table, the count is under 150,000 distinct CDR3 sequences. 2.4% of the sample is taken by the ten largest.

In this chain, TRBV3-1 is recombined with TRBJ2-1; checking the TCRdb D call of TRBD1 is not possible without DNA. Sequencing input: blood. This receptor was obtained from a human donor with ulcerative colitis or Crohn's disease, or a healthy co-twin of an affected twin (not recorded which). The CDR3 in this case is CASRRSGGDSESYNEQFF.